Below, 20 T cell receptor beta chains from the same sample are listed, as sequenced in a study of shared clonotypes between healthy human individuals. The assay was immunoSEQ multiplex PCR, and TCRdb's table has in-frame clones only and misses some. The sample lists around 500,000 clones; around 75% were seen once. The sequencing sample was made of PBMCs. The receptors stem from a middle-aged woman in good health. Some clones in this sample may be carry-over from other donors' samples.

The chain couples TRBV7-8 to TRBJ2-1, with 9 bases that match TRBD1. Germline assignment: CDR1 SGHVS and CDR2 FQNEAQ. The J segment lost 3 bases and the V segment lost 8 bases, leaving 26 bases of the junction unmatched. The CDR3 spans 21 residues. CDR3 bases: TGTGCCAGCCGCCGCCGGGACAGGGCTCCTGGGGGACCTGTCCGCTACAATGAGCAGTTCTTC. This gives the protein CASRRRDRAPGGPVRYNEQFF.

This clone has only one observation. The genes are TRBV7-9 and TRBJ1-4; a possible D gene is TRBD1 (5 bases). Trimming took off 5 bases at V and 8 bases at J, with 21 bases between the two ends. Per the germline V gene, CDR1 is SEHNR and CDR2 is FQNEAQ (reference sequence). The CDR3 runs 16 residues. The CDR3 DNA reads TGTGCCAGCAGCCCATCACGGACATTCGCGGGGGAAAAACTGTTTTTT. Protein product: CASSPSRTFAGEKLFF.

As for this clone: Other DNA sequences in this specimen translate into the identical CDR3. The chain carries TRBV6-6 and TRBJ2-5, with D uncertain. Germline values: CDR1 MNHNY, CDR2 SVGAGI (reference sequence). The V gene lost 5 bases and the J gene lost 3 bases, with 4 bases spanning the gap. The CDR3 is 11 residues long. The CDR3 sequence: CASSTKETQYF. The CDR3 nucleotides are TGTGCCAGCAGTACGAAAGAGACCCAGTACTTC.

This chain connects TRBV7-2 to TRBJ2-7, with TRBD2 identical over 8 bases. Germline CDR1 and CDR2: SGHTA and FQGNSA. CDR3 length: 15 residues. The J segment lost 4 bases and the V segment lost 0 bases, leaving 5 bases of the junction unmatched. The CDR3 loop reads CASSLAVGGGYEQYF. In DNA, the CDR3 is TGTGCCAGCAGCTTAGCCGTTGGCGGGGGGTACGAGCAGTACTTC.

The chain is built from TRBV5-6 and TRBJ2-7; 7 bases map to TRBD2. After removal of 2 bases from V and 5 bases from J, the junction contained 7 bases not matched to a gene. The germline V gene encodes CDR1 SGHDT and CDR2 YYEEEE. The CDR3 has 14 amino acids. The CDR3 DNA reads TGTGCCAGCAGCTTTGCGGGAGCGGGCGACGAGCAGTACTTC. Protein product: CASSFAGAGDEQYF.

This clone was counted between two and nine times. The rearrangement joins TRBV18 to TRBJ2-5; TRBD2 might be the D (5 bases). CDR3 length equals 15 residues. Germline V gene lookup returns CDR1 KGHSH and CDR2 LQKENI. V gave up 2 bases and J gave up 2 bases, with 12 bases separating them. CDR3 in DNA: TGTGCCAGCTCACCAACTAGTCCGCCGCAAGAGACCCAGTACTTC. It specifies CASSPTSPPQETQYF.

V is TRBV10-3 and J is TRBJ2-2; D gene unclear. Germline-derived CDR1 and CDR2 are ENHRY and SYGVKD. V dropped 4 bases and J dropped 6 bases, with 3 bases sitting between them. The CDR3 spans 11 residues. The CDR3 DNA is TGTGCCATCAGTGCCCCCGGGGAGCTGTTTTTT. Amino acids: CAISAPGELFF.

The CDR3 region is CASQPGLAAYNEQFF. DNA of the CDR3: TGCGCCAGCCAACCGGGACTAGCGGCTTACAATGAGCAGTTCTTC. The J gene is TRBJ2-1, the V gene TRBV10-2; TRBD2 agrees at 11 bases. The CDR3 totals 15 residues. Germline V gives CDR1 WSHSY, CDR2 SAAADI. J was trimmed by 4 bases and V by 8 bases; bases with no gene match: 7.

This chain joins TRBV6-4 and TRBJ2-3; TRBD2 aligns across 11 bases. Germline-derived CDR1 and CDR2 are MRHNA and SNTAGT. The CDR3 extends over 16 amino acids. Trimming at V came to 3 bases and at J to 5 bases, leaving 7 bases not matched to a gene. The CDR3 DNA sequence: TGTGCCAGCAGTGAAGGTCTAGCGGGAGGAGAAGATACGCAGTATTTT. This sequence encodes CASSEGLAGGEDTQYF.

The chain carries TRBV29-1 and TRBJ2-3, with 8 bases lining up with TRBD1. The CDR3 is 15 amino acids. Germline loops: CDR1 SQVTM, CDR2 ANQGSEA. V gave up 1 base and J gave up 5 bases; unmatched junction bases: 8. CDR3 region: CSVEAGRTGIDTQYF. The DNA for the CDR3 is TGCAGCGTTGAAGCTGGGAGGACAGGGATAGATACGCAGTATTTT.

V gene TRBV5-3 combines with J gene TRBJ1-1; TRBD1 aligns across 7 bases. TRBV5-3 is treated as an ORF (open reading frame) with a function not yet certain. Trimming took 4 bases from V and 4 from J; bases not matched to a gene: 10. The CDR3 is made up of 15 amino acids. CDR3: CARSRRQGEATEAFF. DNA of the CDR3: TGTGCCAGAAGCCGCAGACAGGGTGAGGCCACTGAAGCTTTCTTT.

This rearrangement joins TRBV30 to TRBJ2-2; D possibly uses TRBD1 or TRBD2 (5 bases each). Trimming pared 4 bases from V and 2 bases from J, leaving 11 bases between. Germline loops: CDR1 GTSNPN, CDR2 SVGIG (reference sequence). This CDR3 contains 14 residues. CDR3 sequence reads: CAWMGTPNTGELFF. The CDR3, as DNA: TGTGCCTGGATGGGGACCCCAAACACCGGGGAGCTGTTTTTT.

This rearrangement joins TRBV2 to TRBJ2-6; D remains ambiguous. Germline loops: CDR1 SNHLY, CDR2 FYNNEI. Trimming removed 0 bases at V and 0 bases at J, with 3 bases between. The CDR3 runs 15 residues. DNA for the CDR3: TGTGCCAGCAGTGAAGCAGACTCTGGGGCCAACGTCCTGACTTTC. This sequence encodes CASSEADSGANVLTF.

The J gene is TRBJ2-3, the V gene TRBV6-4; D tentatively reads TRBD1 or TRBD2 (5 bases each). Trimming took off 0 bases at V and 1 base at J, with 20 bases between the two ends. The CDR3 is 19 amino acids. The germline gives CDR1 MRHNA, CDR2 SNTAGT. CDR3 DNA sequence: TGTGCCAGCAGTGACTCCTCGGGGCCCGGAGACTTTGGCACAGATACGCAGTATTTT. Encoded protein: CASSDSSGPGDFGTDTQYF.

This clone was counted only a few times. V is TRBV6-1 and J is TRBJ1-2; D call uncertain. CDR1 and CDR2 (germline): MNHNS, SASEGT. V lost 4 bases and J 8 bases, leaving 8 bases between the germline ends. The CDR3 has 11 amino acids. Here the CDR3 DNA reads TGTGCCAGCAGTGGAACGATCGGCTACACCTTC. This translates into CASSGTIGYTF.

This clone was seen once. This chain connects TRBV7-9 to TRBJ1-3, with 7 bases identical to TRBD1. The CDR3 length is 15 residues. CDR1 and CDR2 (germline): SEHNR, FQNEAQ (reference sequence). V lost 5 bases and J lost 0; bases outside the gene matches: 4. DNA for the CDR3: TGTGCCAGCAGCCCTGGGACAGCCTCTGGAAACACCATATATTTT. Translated, it gives CASSPGTASGNTIYF.

V usage is TRBV28 and J usage is TRBJ1-4, with D uncertain. CDR3 size: 13 residues. Trimming shortened V by 5 bases and J by 4 bases, and 8 bases separated the two germline ends. Germline V gene sequence: CDR1 MDHEN, CDR2 SYDVKM. In DNA form, the CDR3 reads TGTGCCAGCAGTGCCGGGAATAATGAAAAACTGTTTTTT. Protein product: CASSAGNNEKLFF.

This clone was detected once. The V gene is TRBV23-1, the J gene TRBJ2-2; tentative D call: TRBD1 (6 bases). TRBV23-1 is an ORF, with its function uncertain. V lost 3 bases to trimming and J lost 1 base, with 21 bases between them. This CDR3 contains 19 residues. This CDR3 is CASSQGRVRGQQNTGELFF. CDR3 DNA: TGCGCCAGCAGTCAGGGCCGGGTCAGGGGACAACAGAACACCGGGGAGCTGTTTTTT.

This clone occurred a few times. This rearrangement joins TRBV10-3 to TRBJ1-5; no firm D call. There are 12 residues in the CDR3. Trimming took 6 bases from V and 5 from J, leaving 8 bases between them. Germline V gene data show CDR1 as ENHRY and CDR2 as SYGVKD. CDR3 coding DNA: TGTGCCATCAGCCCCAGCGATCAGCCCCAGCATTTT. This sequence encodes CAISPSDQPQHF.

Details on this clone: Since a far larger clone is one base different, this is likely a read error. The J gene is TRBJ2-1, the V gene TRBV2; tentatively, D is TRBD1 or TRBD2 (5 bases each). The CDR3 extends over 13 amino acids. The germline CDR1 and CDR2 sequences are SNHLY and FYNNEI. The CDR3 sequence is CASHRDAYNDQFF. Written as DNA, the CDR3 is TGTGCCAGTCACCGGGACGCCTACAATGATCAGTTCTTC.